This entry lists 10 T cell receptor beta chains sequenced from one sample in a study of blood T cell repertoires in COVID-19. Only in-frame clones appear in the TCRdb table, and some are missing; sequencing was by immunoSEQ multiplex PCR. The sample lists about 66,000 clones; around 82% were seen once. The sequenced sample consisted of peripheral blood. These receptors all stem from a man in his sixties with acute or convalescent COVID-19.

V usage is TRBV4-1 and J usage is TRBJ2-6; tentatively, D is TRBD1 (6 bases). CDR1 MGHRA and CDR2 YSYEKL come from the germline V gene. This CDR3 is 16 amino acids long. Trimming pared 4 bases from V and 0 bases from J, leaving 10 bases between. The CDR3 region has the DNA TGCGCCAGCAGCCGATGGACAGTCTCTGGGGCCAACGTCCTGACTTTC. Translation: CASSRWTVSGANVLTF.

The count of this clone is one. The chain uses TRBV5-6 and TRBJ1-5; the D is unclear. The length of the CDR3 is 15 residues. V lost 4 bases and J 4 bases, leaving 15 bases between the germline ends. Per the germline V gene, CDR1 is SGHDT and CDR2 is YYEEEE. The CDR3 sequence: CASSRGGSGNQPQHF. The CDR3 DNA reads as TGTGCCAGCAGCCGCGGCGGATCCGGGAATCAGCCCCAGCATTTT.

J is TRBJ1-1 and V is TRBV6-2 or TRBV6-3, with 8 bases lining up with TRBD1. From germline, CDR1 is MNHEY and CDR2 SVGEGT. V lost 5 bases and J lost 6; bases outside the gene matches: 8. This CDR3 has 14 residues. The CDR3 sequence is CASSTHRGSPEAFF. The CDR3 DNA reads TGTGCCAGCAGTACTCACAGGGGGAGCCCTGAAGCTTTCTTT.

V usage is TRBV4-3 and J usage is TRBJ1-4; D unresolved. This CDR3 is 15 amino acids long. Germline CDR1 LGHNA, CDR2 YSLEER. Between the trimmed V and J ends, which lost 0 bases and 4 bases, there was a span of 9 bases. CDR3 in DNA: TGCGCCAGCAGCCAAGAGGGCAGCTATAATGAAAAACTGTTTTTT. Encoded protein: CASSQEGSYNEKLFF.

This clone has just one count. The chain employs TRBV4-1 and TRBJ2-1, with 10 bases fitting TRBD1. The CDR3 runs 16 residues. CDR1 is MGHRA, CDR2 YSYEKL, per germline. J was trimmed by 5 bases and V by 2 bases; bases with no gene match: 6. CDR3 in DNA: TGCGCCAGCAGCCAATTCTCCGGGACAGGGGACAATGAGCAGTTCTTC. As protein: CASSQFSGTGDNEQFF.

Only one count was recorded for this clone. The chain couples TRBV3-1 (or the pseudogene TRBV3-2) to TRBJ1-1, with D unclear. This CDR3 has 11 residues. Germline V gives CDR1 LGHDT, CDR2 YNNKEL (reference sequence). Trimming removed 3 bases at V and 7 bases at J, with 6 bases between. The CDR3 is CASSHAGEAFF. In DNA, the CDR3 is TGTGCCAGCAGCCACGCAGGTGAAGCTTTCTTT.

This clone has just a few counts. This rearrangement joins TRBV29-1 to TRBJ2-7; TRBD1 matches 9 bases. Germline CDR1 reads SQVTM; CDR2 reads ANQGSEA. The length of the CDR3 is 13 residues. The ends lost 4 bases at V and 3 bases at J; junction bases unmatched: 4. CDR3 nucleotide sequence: TGCAGCGTTGTAGGACAGGGGAACTACGAGCAGTACTTC. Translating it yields CSVVGQGNYEQYF.

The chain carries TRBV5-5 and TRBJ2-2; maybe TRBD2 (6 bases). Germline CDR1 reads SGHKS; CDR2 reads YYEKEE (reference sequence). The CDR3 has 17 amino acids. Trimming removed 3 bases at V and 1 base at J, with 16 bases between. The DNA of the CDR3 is TGTGCCAGCAGCTCCGGGGGTATAAGATTGAACACCGGGGAGCTGTTTTTT. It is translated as CASSSGGIRLNTGELFF.

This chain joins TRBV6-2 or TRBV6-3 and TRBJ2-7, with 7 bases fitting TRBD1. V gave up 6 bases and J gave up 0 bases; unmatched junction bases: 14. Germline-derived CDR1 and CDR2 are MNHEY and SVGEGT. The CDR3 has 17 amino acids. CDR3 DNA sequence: TGTGCCAGCAGCCCAACCCCGCGGACAGGAAGCTCCTACGAGCAGTACGTC. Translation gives CASSPTPRTGSSYEQYV.

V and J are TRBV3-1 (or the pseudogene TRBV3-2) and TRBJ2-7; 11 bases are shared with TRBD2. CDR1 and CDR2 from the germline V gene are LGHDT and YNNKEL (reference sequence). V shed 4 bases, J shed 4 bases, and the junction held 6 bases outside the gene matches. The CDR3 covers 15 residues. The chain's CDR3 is CASSPASGGPYEQYF. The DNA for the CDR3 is TGTGCCAGCAGCCCCGCTAGCGGGGGGCCGTACGAGCAGTACTTC.